Included here is one T cell receptor (beta chain) sequence, with context. The data originate from a study of control samples from healthy donors and cancer patients. Data came from immunoSEQ multiplex PCR; TCRdb stores just in-frame clones and leaves some out. This table holds about 130,000 clones, roughly 90% found once. This CDR3 has 13 amino acids. With 2 bases clipped from V and 7 bases from J, the junction kept 5 bases outside the gene matches. This receptor was obtained from a woman between 50 and 59 years old in good health. This chain connects TRBV12-3 or TRBV12-4 to TRBJ2-7; the match to TRBD2 covers 7 bases. The sample was blood. The CDR3 DNA is TGTGCCAGCAGTTTAAGCGGGGCAGCTGAGCAGTACTTC. It translates to CASSLSGAAEQYF.